This entry is about one T cell receptor beta chain. Antigen: not known. This entry belongs to a study of T cell repertoires in cytomegalovirus infection. Whole-study context: Based on public TCR beta signatures, there were indications of CMV infection and of a matching HLA type.

Notes on the study in general: Within the response measured ex vivo, HLA-C-restricted CMV-specific TCR beta clonotypes were dominant. Accumulated public TCR beta family frequency recognized individuals carrying CMV together with the relevant HLA.

MiXCR was run by TCRdb on the reads, yielding one entry per CDR3 protein. The sample lists around 530,000 distinct CDR3 sequences, approximately 16% occurring once. This TCR was recovered from a human donor in good health (CMV status not recorded). Some clones in this sample may be carry-over from other donors' samples. Specimen: CD8+ T cells from PBMCs.

The CDR3 nucleotides read TGTGCCAGCAGCTTAGGGTCCACCCAGACGCAGTATTTT. As protein: CASSLGSTQTQYF. V usage is TRBV13 and J usage is TRBJ2-3, with unresolved D. V was clipped by 0 bases and J by 9 bases, with 10 bases between them. Germline lookup yields CDR1 PRHDT and CDR2 FYEKMQ (reference sequence). This CDR3 has 13 amino acids.